Sequencing of this T cell receptor beta chain was carried out in a study of shared clonotypes between healthy human individuals. Findings of the study overall: Genetic and exposure-history diversity was limited by the small donor number.

Comment on this clone: Its antigen is currently unknown.

Profiling relied on immunoSEQ multiplex PCR, and the TCRdb table lists in-frame clones only, not all of them. The sample lists approximately 500,000 clones; 70% to 80% were seen once. The CDR3 totals 14 residues. V was pared by 5 bases and J by 8 bases, with 4 bases of the junction left unmatched. Germline CDR1 MNHEY, CDR2 SVGAGI. This receptor was taken from a woman aged 40 to 55 in good health. Some clones in this sample may be carry-over from other donors' samples. The chain has TRBV6-5 and TRBJ1-6; 9 bases are shared with TRBD1. Sequencing input: PBMCs. CDR3 residues: CASSRTGVDSPLHF. CDR3 nucleotides: TGTGCCAGCAGTCGGACAGGGGTGGATTCACCCCTCCACTTT.